The 25 T cell receptor beta chains presented below share a single source sample, sequenced in a study of HIV-infected patients and healthy controls. Around 530 ng RNA was reverse transcribed with alpha and beta constant-region primers. Each of the alpha and beta chains got its own library through chain-specific third strand synthesis with indices. One entry per CDR3 protein, called by TCRdb with MiXCR from the 5' RACE reads. Here the sample spans about 4,400 distinct CDR3 sequences, roughly 7.4% being singletons. Whole blood was used without fractionation, so all unsorted peripheral T cells were included. The sample was blood, taken before antiretroviral therapy. All receptors derive from an adult with HIV infection.

The chain uses TRBV5-5 and TRBJ1-2; D is perhaps TRBD1 (5 bases). Trimming stripped 3 bases from V and 6 bases from J, with 12 bases between. Germline CDR1 SGHKS, CDR2 YYEKEE (reference sequence). This CDR3 is built from 13 residues. Here the CDR3 reads CASSSWGSDGYTF. CDR3 nucleotides: TGTGCCAGCAGCTCCTGGGGGAGCGATGGCTACACCTTC.

This clonotype is medium-sized (0.01 to 0.1%) in the sample. The chain recombines TRBV2 with TRBJ1-1; D unclear. Germline V gene data show CDR1 as SNHLY and CDR2 as FYNNEI. Trimming took off 6 bases at V and 3 bases at J, with 14 bases between the two ends. The CDR3 contains 14 residues. In nucleotides, the CDR3 is TGTGCCAGCAGACCCGCGGACTTTGACACTGAAGCTTTCTTT. Translation gives CASRPADFDTEAFF.

V is TRBV6-5 and J is TRBJ1-1; 11 nucleotides match TRBD1. The CDR3 has 15 amino acids. Trimming took 6 bases from V and 2 from J; bases not matched to a gene: 5. Per germline, CDR1 MNHEY and CDR2 SVGAGI. CDR3 coding DNA: TGTGCCAGCAGCGCCCGGACAGGGGGCAACACTGAAGCTTTCTTT. Translating it yields CASSARTGGNTEAFF.

Ten or more counts support this clonotype. This chain links TRBV6-2 or TRBV6-3 with TRBJ1-5, with a possible D match to TRBD1 (5 bases). CDR1 and CDR2 (germline): MNHEY, SVGEGT. The CDR3 is 15 amino acids. V lost 6 bases, J lost 0 bases, and 12 bases lay in between. In DNA form, the CDR3 reads TGTGCCAGCAGCTACCTTAGGGGTAGCAATCAGCCCCAGCATTTT. Protein product: CASSYLRGSNQPQHF.

The rearrangement links TRBV9 to TRBJ2-1; D gene uncertain. Trimming pared 0 bases from V and 6 bases from J, leaving 13 bases between. There are 15 residues in the CDR3. Germline CDR1 reads SGDLS; CDR2 reads YYNGEE. For the CDR3, the DNA is TGTGCCAGCAGCGTAGCCGGCTTGAGAGTCAATGAGCAGTTCTTC. It encodes CASSVAGLRVNEQFF.

This clonotype was picked up many times. The J gene is TRBJ2-3, the V gene TRBV20-1, with 10 positions matching TRBD2. Germline trimming cut 3 bases from V and 2 bases from J; bases unmatched to any gene: 11. The CDR3 length is 17 residues. Germline CDR1 is DFQATT and CDR2 is SNEGSKA (reference sequence). In DNA, the CDR3 is TGCAGTGCTAGGACTCTAGCGGGAGAGGTACTCACAGATACGCAGTATTTT. Translated: CSARTLAGEVLTDTQYF.

The table lists this clonotype with many counts. This chain joins TRBV12-3 or TRBV12-4 and TRBJ1-2; the D is unclear. The CDR3 is 18 amino acids. The germline V and J ends were trimmed by 4 bases and 4 bases, with 25 bases remaining between them. CDR3 sequence: CASSSQEALDLVFYGYTF. The CDR3 DNA is TGTGCCAGCAGTTCGCAGGAGGCCCTTGACCTGGTTTTCTATGGCTACACCTTC.

This chain connects TRBV6-5 to TRBJ1-1, with D unclear. Germline CDR1 is MNHEY and CDR2 is SVGAGI. Deletions cut 5 bases from V and 5 bases from J, with 18 bases between. The CDR3 length is 15 residues. In DNA form, the CDR3 reads TGTGCCAGCAGTCCGCTAGGACGGCGGGGAACTGAAGCTTTCTTT. The encoded protein is CASSPLGRRGTEAFF.

This clonotype is medium-sized within its sample. This chain joins TRBV20-1 and TRBJ1-6; TRBD1 is a possible D gene (6 bases). The CDR3 extends over 11 amino acids. Trimming took off 4 bases at V and 10 bases at J, with 8 bases between the two ends. From germline, CDR1 is DFQATT and CDR2 SNEGSKA (reference sequence). This CDR3 is CSATGESPLHF. Here the CDR3 DNA reads TGCAGTGCTACAGGGGAATCACCCCTCCACTTT.

Within the sample, this clonotype is medium-sized (0.01 to 0.1%). The genes are TRBV29-1 and TRBJ1-5; D is unclear. The length of the CDR3 is 12 residues. CDR1 and CDR2 (germline): SQVTM, ANQGSEA. V lost 4 bases to trimming and J lost 0 bases, with 4 bases between them. In DNA, the CDR3 is TGCAGCGTTGGGGATAGCAATCAGCCCCAGCATTTT. Protein sequence: CSVGDSNQPQHF.

This clonotype is deemed medium-sized (0.01 to 0.1%). The chain links TRBV7-2 to TRBJ2-3; TRBD2 agrees at 14 bases. Germline CDR1 reads SGHTA; CDR2 reads FQGNSA. Trimming removed 7 bases from V and 5 bases from J; junction bases left unmatched: 5. The CDR3 has 15 amino acids. This CDR3 is CASKLGLAGGDTQYF. The CDR3 nucleotides read TGTGCCAGCAAGCTCGGACTAGCGGGAGGAGATACGCAGTATTTT.

This clonotype is classed as medium-sized. This sequence joins TRBV7-8 and TRBJ2-7, with 10 positions matching TRBD1. V shed 5 bases and J 6 bases; nucleotides not matched to a gene: 10. This CDR3 is 15 amino acids long. The germline V gene encodes CDR1 SGHVS and CDR2 FQNEAQ. The chain's CDR3 is CASSPIGTGVAEQYF. In DNA, the CDR3 is TGTGCCAGCAGCCCAATAGGGACAGGGGTCGCCGAGCAGTACTTC.

By proportion, this clonotype is medium-sized (0.01 to 0.1%). The chain carries TRBV12-3 or TRBV12-4 and TRBJ2-2; no definite D call. V was pared by 3 bases and J by 8 bases, with 10 bases between. The CDR3 runs 13 residues. The CDR3 region has the DNA TGTGCCAGCAGTTTTTGGCGTCGGGGGGAGCTGTTTTTT. Its translation: CASSFWRRGELFF.

Only a few counts were recorded for this clonotype. The chain is built from TRBV6-1 and TRBJ2-1, with TRBD2 as a possible D gene (5 bases). Trimming took 7 bases from V and 0 from J, leaving 13 bases between them. The CDR3 has 15 amino acids. Germline V gives CDR1 MNHNS, CDR2 SASEGT. CDR3 residues: CASNPPEASYNEQFF. For the CDR3, the DNA is TGTGCCAGCAACCCCCCGGAGGCCTCCTACAATGAGCAGTTCTTC.

This clonotype turned up a few times. J is TRBJ2-7 and V is TRBV14; D possibly matches TRBD1 or TRBD2 (5 bases each). V dropped 4 bases and J dropped 4 bases, with 11 bases sitting between them. The CDR3 covers 13 residues. In germline, CDR1 is SGHDN, CDR2 FVKESK. CDR3 sequence reads: CASSRDVRYEQYF. The CDR3 region has the DNA TGTGCCAGCAGCCGGGACGTTCGATACGAGCAGTACTTC.

The chain carries TRBV7-9 and TRBJ2-2; 10 bases match TRBD1. J gave up 7 bases and V 6 bases, and 8 bases lay outside the gene matches. CDR1 and CDR2 from the germline V gene are SEHNR and FQNEAQ (reference sequence). This CDR3 has 15 residues. CDR3 region: CASSSDRGRVGELFF. The CDR3 nucleotides are TGTGCCAGCAGTTCTGACAGGGGGCGCGTCGGGGAGCTGTTTTTT.

By frequency in the sample, this clonotype is medium-sized. The rearrangement links TRBV28 to TRBJ1-2; D gene unclear. The CDR3 runs 12 residues. V lost 3 bases, J lost 6 bases, and 8 bases lay in between. CDR1 is MDHEN, CDR2 SYDVKM, per germline. The CDR3 protein is CASSLDRDGYTF. Written as DNA, the CDR3 is TGTGCCAGCAGTTTGGACCGAGATGGCTACACCTTC.

By share, this clonotype counts as medium-sized. The J gene is TRBJ1-5, the V gene TRBV28, with D unclear. Deletions cut 2 bases from V and 6 bases from J, with 14 bases between. Germline CDR1 reads MDHEN; CDR2 reads SYDVKM. CDR3 length: 15 residues. The CDR3 nucleotides are TGTGCCAGCAGTTTACTTGGAGGGAATAGTCAGCCCCAGCATTTT. This codes for CASSLLGGNSQPQHF. The whole variable domain, filled in from reference TRBV28 and TRBJ1-5, reads DVKVTQSSRYLVKRTGEKVFLECVQDMDHENMFWYRQDPGLGLRLIYFSYDVKMKEKGDIPEGYSVSREKKERFSLILESASTNQTSMYLCASSLLGGNSQPQHFGDGTRLSIL.

By sample share, this clonotype is medium-sized. The chain links TRBV11-2 to TRBJ2-7; 8 bases align to TRBD2. The J segment lost 4 bases and the V segment lost 5 bases, leaving 10 bases of the junction unmatched. The CDR3 length is 15 residues. Germline V CDR1 and CDR2: SGHAT, FQNNGV. The CDR3 region is CASSLQWSSGYEQYF. The CDR3 nucleotides are TGTGCCAGCAGCCTACAATGGTCTAGCGGGTACGAGCAGTACTTC.

In its sample, this clonotype is medium-sized. The rearrangement uses TRBV6-1 and TRBJ1-1; 8 positions agree with TRBD1. CDR3 size: 13 residues. V was clipped by 4 bases and J by 5 bases; unmatched bases: 3. From germline, CDR1 is MNHNS and CDR2 SASEGT. The CDR3 here is CASSGRGLTEAFF. CDR3 nucleotides: TGTGCCAGCAGTGGCAGGGGGCTGACTGAAGCTTTCTTT.

The J gene is TRBJ2-5, the V gene TRBV2; the match to TRBD2 covers 10 bases. From germline, CDR1 is SNHLY and CDR2 FYNNEI. Germline trimming cut 3 bases from V and 0 bases from J; bases unmatched to any gene: 10. The CDR3 has 18 residues. For the CDR3, the DNA is TGTGCCAGCAGTGATTATGGTAGCGGGGGGCCTAACCAAGAGACCCAGTACTTC. It translates to CASSDYGSGGPNQETQYF.

In this sample, this clonotype is medium-sized. The chain couples TRBV12-3 or TRBV12-4 to TRBJ2-7; 8 bases map to TRBD1. The CDR3 sequence is 14 residues long. Losses at the gene ends were 6 bases for V and 5 bases for J; bases not matched to a gene: 9. CDR3 in amino acids: CASSPGAGGHEQYF. DNA of the CDR3: TGTGCCAGCAGCCCTGGGGCAGGGGGCCACGAGCAGTACTTC.

This clonotype qualifies as medium-sized. As DNA, the CDR3 is TGTGCCAGCAGCTTCCCCCCTAGTCGGAATGAGCAGTTCTTC. Translating gives CASSFPPSRNEQFF. This chain links TRBV7-9 with TRBJ2-1, with D uncertain. The CDR3 sequence is 14 residues long. Trimming took 3 bases from V and 7 from J, leaving 13 bases between them. CDR1 is SEHNR, CDR2 FQNEAQ, per germline (reference sequence).

This clonotype was found many times. The gene calls are TRBV7-2 and TRBJ2-1, with TRBD1 matching 9 bases. Germline values: CDR1 SGHTA, CDR2 FQGNSA. The CDR3 is 14 residues long. V dropped 5 bases and J dropped 3; count of bases not matched to a gene: 2. For the CDR3, the DNA is TGTGCCAGCAGCCCGGGACAGGGCTACAATGAGCAGTTCTTC. As protein: CASSPGQGYNEQFF. The full variable domain, its missing parts supplied by reference TRBV7-2 and TRBJ2-1, is GAGVSQSPSNKVTEKGKDVELRCDPISGHTALYWYRQSLGQGLEFLIYFQGNSAPDKSGLPSDRFSAERTGGSVSTLTIQRTQQEDSAVYLCASSPGQGYNEQFFGPGTRLTVL.

By share, this clonotype ranks as medium-sized. CDR3 nucleotide sequence: TGTGCCAGCAGGGGACAGGGGCGTTTGAACACTGAAGCTTTCTTT. Residues: CASRGQGRLNTEAFF. The genes are TRBV2 and TRBJ1-1; 10 bases line up with TRBD1. J was trimmed by 0 bases and V by 6 bases; bases with no gene match: 4. The CDR3 loop spans 15 amino acids. Germline-derived CDR1 and CDR2 are SNHLY and FYNNEI.